The 13 T cell receptor beta chains below were found in one sample sequenced in a study of blood T cell repertoires in COVID-19. Some clones are missing from TCRdb's copy, which holds only in-frame ones; the method was immunoSEQ multiplex PCR. The sample lists roughly 30,000 clones; around 90% were seen once. Source material: peripheral blood. The receptor set was obtained from a human donor in a cohort sampled during active COVID-19.

CDR3 protein: CASSLGRQNYGYTF. CDR3 DNA sequence: TGTGCCAGCAGCTTGGGTCGACAGAACTATGGCTACACCTTC. V gene TRBV5-6 combines with J gene TRBJ1-2; the D gene is possibly TRBD1 (5 bases). The CDR3 is 14 amino acids. The V and J ends lost 0 bases and 2 bases respectively, with 8 bases between them. From germline, CDR1 is SGHDT and CDR2 YYEEEE.

The chain uses TRBV6-1 and TRBJ2-1; 8 bases are shared with TRBD1. The length of the CDR3 is 16 residues. Germline V gene sequence: CDR1 MNHNS, CDR2 SASEGT. V dropped 2 bases and J dropped 4; count of bases not matched to a gene: 7. CDR3: CASSEKGWTGYNEQFF. The CDR3 coding sequence is TGTGCCAGCAGTGAAAAGGGTTGGACAGGGTACAATGAGCAGTTCTTC.

The chain has TRBV2 and TRBJ1-2; no firm D call. There are 11 residues in the CDR3. V was cut by 6 bases and J by 6 bases, with 8 bases left in between. Germline values: CDR1 SNHLY, CDR2 FYNNEI. The CDR3 region has the DNA TGTGCCAGCAGCAGGAGGGATGGCTACACCTTC. Amino acid sequence: CASSRRDGYTF.

The chain has TRBV27 and TRBJ2-7; 10 bases agree with TRBD2. Per germline, CDR1 MNHEY and CDR2 SMNVEV (reference sequence). The CDR3 covers 15 residues. J lost 3 bases, V lost 2 bases, and 4 bases had no gene match. This CDR3 reads CASSLLAGALYEQYF. The DNA for the CDR3 is TGTGCCAGCAGTTTACTAGCGGGGGCCCTCTACGAGCAGTACTTC.

The J gene is TRBJ1-2, the V gene TRBV28, with 8 positions matching TRBD1. The trim removed 6 bases at V and 0 bases at J, leaving 6 bases unmatched. This CDR3 spans 15 amino acids. Germline lookup yields CDR1 MDHEN and CDR2 SYDVKM. CDR3 DNA: TGTGCCAGCAGCGGACAGGGACGGTCTAACTATGGCTACACCTTC. Translated, it gives CASSGQGRSNYGYTF.

This chain uses TRBV13 with TRBJ2-2; TRBD2 agrees at 7 bases. This CDR3 has 14 residues. Trimming took 5 bases from V and 5 from J; bases not matched to a gene: 5. The germline gives CDR1 PRHDT, CDR2 FYEKMQ (reference sequence). CDR3 region: CASSPGGGTGELFF. The CDR3 nucleotides are TGTGCCAGCAGCCCGGGCGGGGGAACCGGGGAGCTGTTTTTT.

V and J are TRBV18 and TRBJ2-5; TRBD2 is a possible D gene (5 bases). Germline V lookup: CDR1 KGHSH, CDR2 LQKENI. This CDR3 has 13 residues. V was pared by 6 bases and J by 5 bases, with 13 bases between. DNA for the CDR3: TGTGCCAGCTCGCTGTTCGAGGGCGAGACCCAGTACTTC. This sequence encodes CASSLFEGETQYF.

The J gene is TRBJ2-1, the V gene TRBV27, with a weak D call TRBD1 (6 bases). The germline V and J ends were trimmed by 2 bases and 3 bases, with 11 bases remaining between them. The germline V gene encodes CDR1 MNHEY and CDR2 SMNVEV (reference sequence). This CDR3 region has 15 residues. The CDR3 sequence: CASSLGDRYYNEQFF. In nucleotides, the CDR3 is TGTGCCAGCAGTTTAGGCGACAGGTACTACAATGAGCAGTTCTTC.

This chain connects TRBV6-5 to TRBJ2-7; 9 bases fit TRBD2. CDR3 size: 15 residues. Per the germline V gene, CDR1 is MNHEY and CDR2 is SVGAGI. V shed 5 bases, J shed 2 bases, and the junction held 7 bases outside the gene matches. CDR3 sequence (DNA): TGTGCCAGCAGTCTCGGACTAGCGTTAGCCTACGAGCAGTACTTC. This translates into CASSLGLALAYEQYF.

This clone showed up just once. The chain employs TRBV7-2 and TRBJ2-3; D may be TRBD2 (5 bases). The germline V and J ends were trimmed by 1 base and 7 bases, with 21 bases remaining between them. Per the germline V gene, CDR1 is SGHTA and CDR2 is FQGNSA. CDR3 length: 17 residues. CDR3 sequence: CASSLGDAGSLPNTQYF. The CDR3 DNA sequence: TGTGCCAGCAGCTTAGGCGATGCGGGTTCCCTGCCCAATACGCAGTATTTT.

This clone was seen only once. The chain links TRBV19 to TRBJ2-2, with 7 bases lining up with TRBD1. Germline-derived CDR1 and CDR2 are LNHDA and SQIVND (reference sequence). Germline trimming cut 3 bases from V and 4 bases from J; bases unmatched to any gene: 11. This CDR3 has 17 residues. The CDR3: CASSIKQGIPFTGELFF. Written as DNA, the CDR3 is TGTGCCAGTAGTATTAAACAGGGGATTCCATTCACCGGGGAGCTGTTTTTT.

The V and J genes are TRBV11-3 and TRBJ2-1, with TRBD2 matching 7 bases. CDR1 SGHNT and CDR2 YENEEA come from the germline V gene. J lost 3 bases, V lost 4 bases, and 6 bases had no gene match. CDR3 length equals 15 residues. Here the CDR3 reads CASSSMGGFYNEQFF. Written as DNA, the CDR3 is TGTGCCAGCAGCTCGATGGGGGGGTTCTACAATGAGCAGTTCTTC.

V and J are TRBV5-6 and TRBJ1-1, with D perhaps TRBD1 (6 bases). The ends were cut back, 1 base at V and 1 base at J, with 11 bases in the middle. CDR3 length: 15 residues. CDR1 and CDR2 (germline): SGHDT, YYEEEE. CDR3 loop: CASSLMGAGNTEAFF. The DNA of the CDR3 is TGTGCCAGCAGCTTGATGGGGGCCGGGAACACTGAAGCTTTCTTT.